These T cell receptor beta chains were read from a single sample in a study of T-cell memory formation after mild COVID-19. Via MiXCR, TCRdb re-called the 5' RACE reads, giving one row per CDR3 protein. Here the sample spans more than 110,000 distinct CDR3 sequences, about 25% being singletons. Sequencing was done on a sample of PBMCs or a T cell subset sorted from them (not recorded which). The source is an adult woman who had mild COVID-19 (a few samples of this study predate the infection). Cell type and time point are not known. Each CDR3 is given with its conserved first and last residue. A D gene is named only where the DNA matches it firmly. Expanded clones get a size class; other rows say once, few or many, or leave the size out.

CDR3: CASSRGRHRGPFNSPLHF
DNA: TGTGCCAGCAGCCGCGGTCGACACAGGGGTCCTTTTAATTCACCCCTCCACTTT
J: TRBJ1-6
V: TRBV14
size: .
D: TRBD1

CDR3: CASSPDGGNQPQHF
DNA: TGTGCCAGCAGCCCTGACGGCGGCAATCAGCCCCAGCATTTT
J: TRBJ1-5
V: TRBV27
size: .
D: .

CDR3: CASSLDLGPPQHF
DNA: TGTGCCAGCAGCTTGGATTTGGGACCGCCCCAGCATTTT
J: TRBJ1-5
V: TRBV5-5
size: few
D: .

CDR3: CASSVVLDTQYF
DNA: TGTGCCAGCAGCGTAGTTCTAGATACGCAGTATTTT
J: TRBJ2-3
V: TRBV9
size: few
D: .

CDR3: CASSLGRQGKYNEQFF
DNA: TGTGCCAGCAGCTTAGGTCGGCAGGGGAAGTACAATGAGCAGTTCTTC
J: TRBJ2-1
V: TRBV7-9
size: .
D: .

CDR3: CASSQTVGGGQYF
DNA: TGTGCCAGCAGCCAAACAGTTGGAGGGGGGCAGTACTTC
J: TRBJ2-7
V: TRBV7-6
size: .
D: .

CDR3: CASSHIMGGSYNEQFF
DNA: TGTGCCAGCAGTCACATCATGGGTGGCTCCTACAATGAGCAGTTCTTC
J: TRBJ2-1
V: TRBV6-5
size: .
D: .

CDR3: CAIGFPGGSEQYF
DNA: TGTGCCATTGGGTTCCCAGGGGGCAGCGAGCAGTACTTC
J: TRBJ2-7
V: TRBV27
size: few
D: TRBD1

CDR3: CSAPSWGQGYEQYF
DNA: TGCAGTGCTCCCTCTTGGGGACAGGGCTACGAGCAGTACTTC
J: TRBJ2-7
V: TRBV20-1
size: few
D: TRBD1

CDR3: CSVARDTGELFF
DNA: TGCAGCGTGGCCAGGGACACCGGGGAGCTGTTTTTT
J: TRBJ2-2
V: TRBV29-1
size: .
D: .

CDR3: CASSQEREYEQYF
DNA: TGCGCCAGCAGCCAAGAACGCGAGTACGAGCAGTACTTC
J: TRBJ2-7
V: TRBV4-1
size: few
D: .

CDR3: CASSFGLARNNYGYTF
DNA: TGTGCCAGCAGTTTTGGTCTGGCCCGTAATAACTATGGCTACACCTTC
J: TRBJ1-2
V: TRBV12-3/TRBV12-4
size: .
D: .

CDR3: CASSRTGDRPLEQYF
DNA: TGTGCCAGCAGCCGGACAGGGGACCGACCCCTCGAGCAGTACTTC
J: TRBJ2-7
V: TRBV12-3/TRBV12-4
size: .
D: TRBD1

CDR3: CSARGLSGFQETQYF
DNA: TGCAGTGCTAGAGGGCTTAGCGGCTTCCAAGAGACCCAGTACTTC
J: TRBJ2-5
V: TRBV20-1
size: .
D: .

CDR3: CASRPIGTSGQETQYF
DNA: TGTGCCAGCAGGCCCATAGGGACTAGCGGACAAGAGACCCAGTACTTC
J: TRBJ2-5
V: TRBV7-2
size: .
D: TRBD2

CDR3: CASSQAPQGAGTEAFF
DNA: TGTGCCAGCAGCCAAGCTCCCCAGGGGGCTGGCACTGAAGCTTTCTTT
J: TRBJ1-1
V: TRBV4-2
size: .
D: TRBD1

CDR3: CASSQPGLGGNNEQFF
DNA: TGCGCCAGCAGCCAGCCGGGACTAGGAGGGAACAATGAGCAGTTCTTC
J: TRBJ2-1
V: TRBV4-1
size: few
D: TRBD2

CDR3: CSVHDGVGEQFF
DNA: TGCAGTGTCCACGACGGGGTTGGGGAGCAGTTCTTC
J: TRBJ2-1
V: TRBV20-1
size: .
D: .

CDR3: CASSLSDYTEAFF
DNA: TGTGCCAGCAGTTTATCTGACTACACTGAAGCTTTCTTT
J: TRBJ1-1
V: TRBV6-2/TRBV6-3
size: few
D: .

CDR3: CSARGYRQARELFF
DNA: TGCAGTGCTAGAGGTTACCGCCAGGCGAGGGAGCTGTTTTTT
J: TRBJ2-2
V: TRBV20-1
size: .
D: .

CDR3: CASSSRDRVYEQYF
DNA: TGTGCCAGCTCATCCCGGGACAGGGTCTACGAGCAGTACTTC
J: TRBJ2-7
V: TRBV18
size: many
D: TRBD1

CDR3: CASSLGGEGFYEQYF
DNA: TGTGCCAGCAGCTTAGGAGGGGAAGGTTTCTACGAGCAGTACTTC
J: TRBJ2-7
V: TRBV7-6
size: few
D: .

CDR3: CASSLPRDRGTDTQYF
DNA: TGTGCCAGCAGCTTACCTCGGGACAGGGGCACAGATACGCAGTATTTT
J: TRBJ2-3
V: TRBV7-9
size: few
D: TRBD1

CDR3: CASSSPGGLETQYF
DNA: TGTGCCAGTAGTTCTCCAGGGGGTTTGGAGACCCAGTACTTC
J: TRBJ2-5
V: TRBV19
size: few
D: TRBD1

CDR3: CASSLWGQERTF
DNA: TGCGCCAGCAGCTTGTGGGGGCAGGAACGCACCTTC
J: TRBJ1-2
V: TRBV5-1
size: .
D: .

CDR3: CSVVGQTNTEAFF
DNA: TGCAGCGTTGTCGGGCAAACGAACACTGAAGCTTTCTTT
J: TRBJ1-1
V: TRBV29-1
size: .
D: .

CDR3: CASSPGRALPSTDTQYF
DNA: TGTGCCAGCAGCCCAGGGAGAGCTCTCCCTAGCACAGATACGCAGTATTTT
J: TRBJ2-3
V: TRBV9
size: few
D: .

CDR3: CSVETTGLQYF
DNA: TGCAGCGTTGAAACGACAGGTTTACAGTACTTC
J: TRBJ2-7
V: TRBV29-1
size: many
D: .

CDR3: CASRAGVRSAYEQYF
DNA: TGTGCCAGCAGAGCGGGGGTTCGCAGCGCCTACGAGCAGTACTTC
J: TRBJ2-7
V: TRBV27
size: .
D: TRBD2

CDR3: CASSTGTGNYEQYF
DNA: TGCGCCAGCAGCACAGGGACAGGGAATTACGAGCAGTACTTC
J: TRBJ2-7
V: TRBV5-1
size: .
D: TRBD1

CDR3: CASSFVGGYNEQFF
DNA: TGTGCCAGCAGCTTTGTTGGGGGGTACAATGAGCAGTTCTTC
J: TRBJ2-1
V: TRBV7-9
size: .
D: .

CDR3: CASSEQGNQPQHF
DNA: TGTGCCAGCAGTGAACAGGGGAATCAGCCCCAGCATTTT
J: TRBJ1-5
V: TRBV12-3/TRBV12-4
size: few
D: TRBD1

CDR3: CASSEASWGVDSPLHF
DNA: TGTGCCAGCAGTGAAGCTAGCTGGGGGGTGGATTCACCCCTCCACTTT
J: TRBJ1-6
V: TRBV6-1
size: few
D: .

CDR3: CASRASGRAVDTQYF
DNA: TGTGCCAGCAGAGCTAGCGGGAGGGCCGTAGATACGCAGTATTTT
J: TRBJ2-3
V: TRBV12-3/TRBV12-4
size: .
D: TRBD2

CDR3: CASSPGTSGIKAYEQYF
DNA: TGTGCCAGCAGCCCGGGGACTAGCGGGATTAAAGCCTACGAGCAGTACTTC
J: TRBJ2-7
V: TRBV9
size: few
D: TRBD2

CDR3: CASSPSDTPFGGEAFF
DNA: TGCGCCAGCAGCCCATCCGACACTCCCTTCGGTGGTGAAGCTTTCTTT
J: TRBJ1-1
V: TRBV5-1
size: once
D: .

CDR3: CSVTDGMNTEAFF
DNA: TGCAGCGTGACGGACGGTATGAACACTGAAGCTTTCTTT
J: TRBJ1-1
V: TRBV29-1
size: many
D: .

CDR3: CASSQDGEMGHTEAFF
DNA: TGTGCCAGCAGCCAAGATGGGGAAATGGGGCACACTGAAGCTTTCTTT
J: TRBJ1-1
V: TRBV4-2
size: few
D: .

CDR3: CASSFGQPGELFF
DNA: TGCGCCAGCAGCTTTGGACAACCCGGGGAGCTGTTTTTT
J: TRBJ2-2
V: TRBV5-1
size: few
D: .

CDR3: CASSQFLQEIYEQYF
DNA: TGCGCCAGCAGCCAATTCCTACAGGAGATATACGAGCAGTACTTC
J: TRBJ2-7
V: TRBV4-1
size: many
D: .

CDR3: CASSPSPAGGANVLTF
DNA: TGTGCCAGCAGTCCAAGTCCGGCAGGCGGGGCCAACGTCCTGACTTTC
J: TRBJ2-6
V: TRBV3-1
size: .
D: .

CDR3: CASSQRASGSYEQYF
DNA: TGTGCCAGCAGTCAGAGGGCTAGCGGGAGCTACGAGCAGTACTTC
J: TRBJ2-7
V: TRBV6-1
size: .
D: TRBD2

CDR3: CATSQGPLAPLHF
DNA: TGTGCCACAAGTCAGGGGCCCTTAGCGCCCCTCCACTTT
J: TRBJ1-6
V: TRBV24-1
size: .
D: .

CDR3: CAWPGQGAGELFF
DNA: TGTGCCTGGCCGGGACAGGGGGCCGGGGAGCTGTTTTTT
J: TRBJ2-2
V: TRBV30
size: .
D: TRBD1

CDR3: CASSLSKGARNYGYTF
DNA: TGTGCCAGCAGCCTCTCCAAGGGGGCGCGGAACTATGGCTACACCTTC
J: TRBJ1-2
V: TRBV12-3/TRBV12-4
size: .
D: TRBD1

CDR3: CASSLVRRNTEAFF
DNA: TGTGCCAGCAGCTTAGTGAGGAGAAACACTGAAGCTTTCTTT
J: TRBJ1-1
V: TRBV11-2
size: .
D: .